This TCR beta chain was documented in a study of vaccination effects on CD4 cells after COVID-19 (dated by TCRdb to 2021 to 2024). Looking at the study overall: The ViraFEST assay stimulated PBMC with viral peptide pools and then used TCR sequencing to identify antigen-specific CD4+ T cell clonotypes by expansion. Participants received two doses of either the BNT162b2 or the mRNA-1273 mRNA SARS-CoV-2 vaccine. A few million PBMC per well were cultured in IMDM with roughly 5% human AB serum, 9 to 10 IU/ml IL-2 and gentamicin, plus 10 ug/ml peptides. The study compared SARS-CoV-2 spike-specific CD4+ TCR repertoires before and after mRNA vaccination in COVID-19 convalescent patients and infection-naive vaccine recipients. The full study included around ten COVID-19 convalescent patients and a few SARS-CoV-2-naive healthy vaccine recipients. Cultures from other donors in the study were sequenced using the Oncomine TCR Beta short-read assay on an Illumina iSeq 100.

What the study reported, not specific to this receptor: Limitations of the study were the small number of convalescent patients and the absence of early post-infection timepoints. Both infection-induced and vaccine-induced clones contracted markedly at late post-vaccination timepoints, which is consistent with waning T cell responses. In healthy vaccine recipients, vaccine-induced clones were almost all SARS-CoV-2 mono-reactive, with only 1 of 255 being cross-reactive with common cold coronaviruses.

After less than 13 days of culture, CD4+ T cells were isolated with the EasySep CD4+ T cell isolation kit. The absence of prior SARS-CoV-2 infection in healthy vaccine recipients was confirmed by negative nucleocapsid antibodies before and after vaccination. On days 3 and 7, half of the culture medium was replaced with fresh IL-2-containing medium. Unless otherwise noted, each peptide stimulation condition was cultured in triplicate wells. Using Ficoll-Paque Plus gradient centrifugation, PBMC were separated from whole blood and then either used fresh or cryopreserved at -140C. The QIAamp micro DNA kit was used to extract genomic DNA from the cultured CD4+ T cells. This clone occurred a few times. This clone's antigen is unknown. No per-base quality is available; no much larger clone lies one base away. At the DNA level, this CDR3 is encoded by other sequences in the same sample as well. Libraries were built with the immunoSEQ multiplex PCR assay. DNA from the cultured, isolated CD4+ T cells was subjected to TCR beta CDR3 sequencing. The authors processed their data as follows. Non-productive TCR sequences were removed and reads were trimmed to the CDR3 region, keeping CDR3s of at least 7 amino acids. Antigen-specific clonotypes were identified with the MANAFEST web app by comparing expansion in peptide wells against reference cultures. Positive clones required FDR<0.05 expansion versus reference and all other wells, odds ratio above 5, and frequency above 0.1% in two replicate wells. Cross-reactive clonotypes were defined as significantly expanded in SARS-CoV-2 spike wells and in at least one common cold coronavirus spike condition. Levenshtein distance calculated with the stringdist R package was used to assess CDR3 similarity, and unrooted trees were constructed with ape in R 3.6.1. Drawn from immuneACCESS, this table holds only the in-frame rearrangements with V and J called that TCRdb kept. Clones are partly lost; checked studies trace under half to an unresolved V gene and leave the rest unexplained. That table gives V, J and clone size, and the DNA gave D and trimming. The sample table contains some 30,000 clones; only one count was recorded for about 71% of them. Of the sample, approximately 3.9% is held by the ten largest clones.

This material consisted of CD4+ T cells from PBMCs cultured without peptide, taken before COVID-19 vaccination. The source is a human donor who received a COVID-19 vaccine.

Read as DNA, the sequence is TGTGCCAGTAGTGAGAGCTCCTACGAGCAGTACTTC. Its protein is CASSESSYEQYF. Recombination joined TRBV19 with TRBJ2-7, with no confidently assigned D gene. The CDR3 spans 12 residues, from the cysteine through the phenylalanine. Left in the record is the CDR3 DNA by itself, 36 bases read in frame from the first base. V is shortened by 5 bases, J by 0 bases, and the region joining them spans 5 bases. The germline V gene (reference sequence) yields LNHDA for CDR1 and SQIVND for CDR2.